Following are 9 T cell receptor beta chains from one sample sequenced in a study of T-cell reconstitution after alpha-beta-depleted transplantation in children. This sample's TCRbeta library carried unique molecular identifier barcodes. Each CDR3 protein gets one entry after TCRdb re-called the PCR reads with MiXCR. The table shows roughly 500,000 distinct CDR3 sequences, with more than 9% occurring only once. The sample consisted of PBMCs, taken before TCRalphabeta/CD19-depleted stem cell transplant. Receptors were obtained from a child aged 2-15 years with inherited bone marrow failure, due to receive a stem cell transplant.

The chain links TRBV24-1 to TRBJ2-7; 9 bases agree with TRBD2. CDR3 size: 17 residues. CDR1 and CDR2 (germline): KGHDR, SFDVKD. V gave up 7 bases and J gave up 2 bases; unmatched junction bases: 14. The CDR3 protein is CATSVLDPGLATYEQYF. DNA for the CDR3: TGTGCCACCAGCGTATTAGATCCGGGACTAGCAACCTACGAGCAGTACTTC.

This clonotype was detected ten times or more. This CDR3 is CASSEYEDQPQHF. The CDR3 DNA reads as TGTGCCAGCAGTGAATACGAGGATCAGCCCCAGCATTTT. The chain joins TRBV2 to TRBJ1-5; D remains unclear. V was pared by 2 bases and J by 5 bases, with 7 bases between. The CDR3 extends over 13 amino acids. Looked up from germline, CDR1 is SNHLY and CDR2 is FYNNEI.

This clonotype was seen repeatedly, ten times or more. The rearrangement links TRBV20-1 to TRBJ2-1, with TRBD2 identical over 7 bases. J was trimmed by 3 bases and V by 6 bases; bases with no gene match: 8. Germline values: CDR1 DFQATT, CDR2 SNEGSKA (reference sequence). The CDR3 totals 14 residues. The CDR3 DNA sequence: TGCAGTGCCACGGAACTAGCGCTCTACAATGAGCAGTTCTTC. Its protein is CSATELALYNEQFF.

This clonotype was picked up many times. V usage is TRBV20-1 and J usage is TRBJ2-1, with 8 bases fitting TRBD2. After removal of 6 bases from V and 4 bases from J, the junction contained 5 bases not matched to a gene. Germline CDR1 and CDR2: DFQATT and SNEGSKA (reference sequence). The CDR3 totals 13 residues. The CDR3 loop is CSAETSAYNEQFF. Here the CDR3 DNA reads TGCAGTGCCGAGACTAGCGCGTACAATGAGCAGTTCTTC.

Ten or more counts support this clonotype. The chain uses TRBV10-3 and TRBJ2-1; 10 nucleotides agree with TRBD2. CDR1 is ENHRY, CDR2 SYGVKD, per germline. The CDR3 contains 16 residues. Germline trimming cut 0 bases from V and 9 bases from J; bases unmatched to any gene: 8. The CDR3 sequence: CAISESSGRAFGEQFF. CDR3 in DNA: TGTGCCATCAGTGAGTCGAGCGGGAGGGCCTTTGGTGAGCAGTTCTTC.

In regard to this clonotype: A clone one base away is much larger, so this may be a read error. The chain recombines TRBV5-1 with TRBJ2-7, with 8 bases fitting TRBD1. This CDR3 has 14 amino acids. The germline V gene has CDR1 SGHRS and CDR2 YFSETQ. In DNA, the CDR3 is TGCGCCAGCAGCGACGGACAGGGTTGGTACGACCAGTACTTC. Translated: CASSDGQGWYDQYF. The entire variable domain, with the rest obtained from reference TRBV5-1 and TRBJ2-7, is as follows: KAGVTQTPRYLIKTRGQQVTLSCSPISGHRSVSWYQQTPGQGLQFLFEYFSETQRNKGNFPGRFSGRQFSNSRSEMNVSTLELGDSALYLCASSDGQGWYDQYFGPGTRLTVT.

This clonotype was counted ten times or more. The chain couples TRBV24-1 to TRBJ2-7; D is unresolved. The CDR3 consists of 16 residues. Trimming cost V 2 bases and J 2 bases, with 15 bases left between them. Germline V gives CDR1 KGHDR, CDR2 SFDVKD. The CDR3 DNA reads TGTGCCACCAGTGATTCTTACAAAGAGAGAGCCTACGAGCAGTACTTC. It encodes CATSDSYKERAYEQYF.

The V call is TRBV19, the J call TRBJ1-1, with D possibly matching TRBD1 (6 bases). The germline V gene has CDR1 LNHDA and CDR2 SQIVND (reference sequence). V gave up 3 bases and J gave up 0 bases, with 14 bases separating them. The length of the CDR3 is 16 residues. CDR3 in DNA: TGTGCCAGTAGTATTGGTGGGAACAGGGTGAACACTGAAGCTTTCTTT. Protein product: CASSIGGNRVNTEAFF. The whole variable domain, filled in from reference TRBV19 and TRBJ1-1, reads DGGITQSPKYLFRKEGQNVTLSCEQNLNHDAMYWYRQDPGQGLRLIYYSQIVNDFQKGDIAEGYSVSREKKESFPLTVTSAQKNPTAFYLCASSIGGNRVNTEAFFGQGTRLTVV.

This clonotype was counted many times. The chain is built from TRBV20-1 and TRBJ2-1; unclear D gene. Trimming removed 5 bases from V and 7 bases from J, with 18 bases in between. The CDR3 loop spans 14 amino acids. The germline V gene has CDR1 DFQATT and CDR2 SNEGSKA (reference sequence). CDR3 nucleotides: TGCAGTGCTCAAAATAGAGAGGCGGAAAATGAGCAGTTCTTC. It encodes CSAQNREAENEQFF.